This T cell receptor beta chain was observed in a study of blood T cell repertoires in COVID-19. Germline V lookup: CDR1 SEHNR, CDR2 FQNEAQ (reference sequence). V was pared by 6 bases and J by 9 bases, with 7 bases of the junction left unmatched. There are 13 residues in the CDR3. TCRdb keeps only in-frame clones here, not all; method: immunoSEQ multiplex PCR. The table lists 430,000 or so clones, around 90% of them singletons, with 0.7% to 0.85% in the top ten. This sequence originates from a man younger than 35 with COVID-19, enrolled during active disease. The genes are TRBV7-9 and TRBJ2-7, with 11 bases lining up with TRBD2. Input material: peripheral blood. The CDR3 DNA reads as TGTGCCAGCAGTCCACTAGCGGGAGAGGTGCAGTACTTC. Its protein product is CASSPLAGEVQYF.